The entry below gives a single TCR beta chain sequence along with its context. Its specificity is not known. Germline loops: CDR1 LNHDA, CDR2 SQIVND (reference sequence). The CDR3 loop spans 13 amino acids. V trimming: 6 bases; J trimming: 1 base; junction bases outside the gene matches: 2. The PCR employed 60 Vbeta primers together with 13 Jbeta primers. Profiling relied on immunoSEQ multiplex PCR, and the TCRdb table lists in-frame clones only, not all of them. The repertoire consists of 95,000 to 150,000 clones, with around 84% occurring once and the leading ten covering roughly 6%. The data stem from a study of cytomegalovirus exposure and HLA in healthy donors. Study-level points and caveats: Diagnosis of cytomegalovirus status made by the classifier reportedly showed high specificity and sensitivity.

The receptor was derived from a woman in her thirties or forties in good health and CMV-seronegative. The chain joins TRBV19 to TRBJ1-1; TRBD1 agrees at 7 bases. The sample taken for sequencing was PBMCs. The DNA of the CDR3 is TGTGCCAGTAGCAGACAGGGGAACACTGAAGCTTTCTTT. Protein product: CASSRQGNTEAFF. The whole variable domain, filled in from reference TRBV19 and TRBJ1-1, reads DGGITQSPKYLFRKEGQNVTLSCEQNLNHDAMYWYRQDPGQGLRLIYYSQIVNDFQKGDIAEGYSVSREKKESFPLTVTSAQKNPTAFYLCASSRQGNTEAFFGQGTRLTVV.